This entry lists 30 T cell receptor beta chains sequenced from one sample in a study of CD8 T cells in Susac syndrome (dated by TCRdb to between 2019 and 2020). The library was obtained by the immunoSEQ multiplex PCR assay. RNA was extracted using the RNeasy kit, and roughly 0.45 to 1 microgram was reverse transcribed with random hexamers. In TCRdb, the public reads were trimmed at Q25 with fastp and aligned with MiXCR, with productive beta chains retained. Every entry covers one CDR3 protein and lists the most common genes and DNA from its rows. The sample table contains approximately 190,000 distinct CDR3 sequences; only one count was recorded for approximately 94% of them. Of the sample, approximately 0.1% is held by the ten largest clones. The sample comprised CD4+ T cells from PBMCs. These receptors were taken from a human donor with Susac syndrome.

J is TRBJ1-1 and V is TRBV9; D possibly corresponds to TRBD1 (6 bases). Trimming left V 2 bases short and J 1 base short, with 15 bases between. The V gene's germline CDR1 is SGDLS and CDR2 YYNGEE. The CDR3 covers 16 residues. In DNA form, the CDR3 reads TGTGCCAGCAGCGTGGGCCCACAGGGACGGAACACTGAAGCTTTCTTT. This translates into CASSVGPQGRNTEAFF.

This chain joins TRBV10-3 and TRBJ1-2, with D unresolved. V gave up 4 bases and J gave up 1 base, with 7 bases separating them. The CDR3 has 13 residues. Looked up from germline, CDR1 is ENHRY and CDR2 is SYGVKD. The CDR3 DNA reads TGTGCCATCAGTGCGCAGAGTAACTATGGCTACACCTTC. It encodes CAISAQSNYGYTF.

The chain is built from TRBV30 and TRBJ1-5; unclear D gene. The V end was cut by 0 bases, the J end by 0 bases, with 27 bases between. There are 21 residues in the CDR3. Germline CDR1 reads GTSNPN; CDR2 reads SVGIG (reference sequence). CDR3 sequence (DNA): TGTGCCTGGAGTGTACCAGTCATCGGGGTCAGAGCCCCTTATAGCAATCAGCCCCAGCATTTT. Translating it yields CAWSVPVIGVRAPYSNQPQHF.

The chain joins TRBV12-3 or TRBV12-4 to TRBJ1-2; D is ambiguous. The CDR3 is 14 amino acids. The ends were cut back, 7 bases at V and 8 bases at J, with 20 bases in the middle. The CDR3 protein is CASTQRRTTRGYTF. Written as DNA, the CDR3 is TGTGCCAGCACTCAGAGGCGCACTACTAGGGGCTACACCTTC.

The chain links TRBV9 to TRBJ1-2; D remains unclear. With 5 bases removed from V and 4 bases from J, the gap between germline ends came to 15 bases. The CDR3 runs 14 residues. Germline V gives CDR1 SGDLS, CDR2 YYNGEE. The CDR3 nucleotides are TGTGCCAGCAGGGGATTCGTACGGGGCTATGGCTACACCTTC. Its protein is CASRGFVRGYGYTF.

The CDR3 DNA reads as TGTGCCAGCAGCTCCCATGGCACCGGGGAGCTGTTTTTT. This gives the protein CASSSHGTGELFF. V is TRBV7-8 and J is TRBJ2-2; no clear D. CDR1 SGHVS and CDR2 FQNEAQ come from the germline V gene. The V end lost 4 bases, the J end lost 4 bases, and 7 bases lay between the germline ends. The CDR3 totals 13 residues.

Here the CDR3 DNA reads TGTGCCAGCTCACCAATAGCCGCTACGGGAGAGCAGTACTTC. Translated: CASSPIAATGEQYF. V and J are TRBV18 and TRBJ2-7; TRBD2 is a possible D gene (5 bases). Trimming left V 2 bases short and J 7 bases short, with 15 bases between. CDR3 length: 14 residues. The germline gives CDR1 KGHSH, CDR2 LQKENI.

The chain couples TRBV30 to TRBJ2-1; D not resolved. CDR3 length equals 15 residues. The V gene lost 4 bases and the J gene lost 8 bases, with 21 bases spanning the gap. From germline, CDR1 is GTSNPN and CDR2 SVGIG (reference sequence). CDR3 DNA: TGTGCCTGGACCCCATGGCGCTACCCTCGGGATGAGCAGTTCTTC. Protein: CAWTPWRYPRDEQFF.

The chain recombines TRBV27 with TRBJ1-5, with D maybe TRBD1 (6 bases). The length of the CDR3 is 16 residues. The V end lost 3 bases, the J end lost 0 bases, and 12 bases lay between the germline ends. Per the germline V gene, CDR1 is MNHEY and CDR2 is SMNVEV (reference sequence). Here the CDR3 reads CASSLAGGYSNQPQHF. CDR3 DNA sequence: TGTGCCAGCAGTTTGGCGGGGGGCTATAGCAATCAGCCCCAGCATTTT.

This chain connects TRBV30 to TRBJ1-1; D ambiguous. V dropped 3 bases and J dropped 8 bases, with 10 bases sitting between them. The CDR3 has 11 residues. The germline V gene has CDR1 GTSNPN and CDR2 SVGIG (reference sequence). CDR3 coding DNA: TGTGCCTGGAGAGAGGTCGGCGAAGCTTTCTTT. It specifies CAWREVGEAFF.

The chain is built from TRBV4-3 and TRBJ1-6; D gene ambiguous. Per germline, CDR1 LGHNA and CDR2 YSLEER. The V and J ends lost 2 bases and 6 bases respectively, with 8 bases between them. The CDR3 has 14 residues. The CDR3 DNA follows: TGCGCCAGCAGCCAATGGACGGGTAATTCACCCCTCCACTTT. Translation gives CASSQWTGNSPLHF.

V usage is TRBV25-1 and J usage is TRBJ2-1; 10 bases are shared with TRBD1. With 4 bases clipped from V and 5 bases from J, the junction kept 5 bases outside the gene matches. This CDR3 region has 15 residues. CDR1 and CDR2 (germline): MGHDK, SYGVNS. In DNA form, the CDR3 reads TGTGCCAGCAGTGGGCCCGGGACAGGGGACAATGAGCAGTTCTTC. Translation: CASSGPGTGDNEQFF.

CDR3 in amino acids: CTSSQDLNLPMETQYF. The CDR3 bases are TGCACCAGCAGCCAAGACCTGAATCTACCAATGGAGACCCAGTACTTC. The rearrangement links TRBV1 to TRBJ2-5. TRBV1 represents a pseudogene. The CDR3 consists of 16 residues.

The chain employs TRBV20-1 and TRBJ1-3; D uncertain. The ends were cut back, 4 bases at V and 0 bases at J, with 7 bases in the middle. The CDR3 consists of 13 residues. The germline CDR1 and CDR2 sequences are DFQATT and SNEGSKA (reference sequence). CDR3 loop: CSAIQFSGNTIYF. CDR3 nucleotide sequence: TGCAGTGCTATTCAGTTCTCTGGAAACACCATATATTTT.

The chain uses TRBV10-3 and TRBJ2-3, with D perhaps matching TRBD2 (5 bases). V dropped 2 bases and J dropped 0 bases, with 12 bases sitting between them. Germline V CDR1 and CDR2: ENHRY, SYGVKD. CDR3 length: 16 amino acids. CDR3 DNA sequence: TGTGCCATCAGTGAGCAAAGCGGACGCAGCACAGATACGCAGTATTTT. Its protein product is CAISEQSGRSTDTQYF.

The genes are TRBV11-2 and TRBJ2-5; 8 bases are a match to TRBD2. CDR3 size: 14 residues. The junction had 6 bases not matched to a gene; V was cut back by 4 bases and J by 5 bases. Germline CDR1 reads SGHAT; CDR2 reads FQNNGV. DNA for the CDR3: TGTGCCAGCAGCTCAACGACTAGCGTGGAGACCCAGTACTTC. This codes for CASSSTTSVETQYF.

CDR3 sequence: CASSPPSSGPHEQYF. As DNA, the CDR3 is TGCGCCAGCAGTCCACCGTCTAGCGGGCCCCACGAGCAGTACTTC. The chain joins TRBV5-1 to TRBJ2-7; 8 bases are shared with TRBD2. This CDR3 spans 15 amino acids. The germline V gene encodes CDR1 SGHRS and CDR2 YFSETQ. With V trimmed by 5 bases and J by 5 bases, 12 bases remained unmatched.

J is TRBJ2-1 and V is TRBV20-1; perhaps TRBD2 as D (7 bases). The CDR3 is made up of 12 amino acids. V was shortened by 3 bases and J by 7 bases, with 10 bases between the two germline ends. Germline CDR1 is DFQATT and CDR2 is SNEGSKA (reference sequence). CDR3 sequence: CSARRGGNEQFF. CDR3 DNA sequence: TGCAGTGCTAGGAGGGGGGGAAATGAGCAGTTCTTC.

This clonotype showed up just once. This chain joins TRBV7-8 and TRBJ2-5, with 11 bases matching TRBD2. This CDR3 has 15 residues. The J segment lost 7 bases and the V segment lost 5 bases, leaving 9 bases of the junction unmatched. The germline V gene has CDR1 SGHVS and CDR2 FQNEAQ. CDR3 loop: CASSAGTSGAGTQYF. CDR3 sequence (DNA): TGTGCCAGCAGCGCAGGGACTAGCGGTGCGGGGACCCAGTACTTC.

The chain couples TRBV2 to TRBJ2-5; D remains ambiguous. The CDR3 has 11 residues. Per germline, CDR1 SNHLY and CDR2 FYNNEI. V was pared by 7 bases and J by 3 bases, with 6 bases between. CDR3 protein: CASKREETQYF. In DNA form, the CDR3 reads TGTGCCAGCAAAAGGGAAGAGACCCAGTACTTC.

The chain carries TRBV19 and TRBJ2-3; no reliable D call. The CDR3 contains 11 residues. The germline V gene has CDR1 LNHDA and CDR2 SQIVND (reference sequence). V shed 8 bases and J shed 0 bases, with 3 bases lying between them. The CDR3 reads CASGSTDTQYF. DNA of the CDR3: TGTGCCAGTGGGAGCACAGATACGCAGTATTTT.

V usage is TRBV4-1 and J usage is TRBJ1-2; TRBD1 might be the D (6 bases). Trimming left V 0 bases short and J 5 bases short, with 10 bases between. Germline CDR1 reads MGHRA; CDR2 reads YSYEKL. The CDR3 consists of 14 residues. The CDR3 region has the DNA TGCGCCAGCAGCCAAGATGGACAGCTTTATGGCTACACCTTC. Its translation is CASSQDGQLYGYTF.

The J gene is TRBJ2-7, the V gene TRBV2, with 8 positions matching TRBD1. This CDR3 comprises 14 residues. Losses at the gene ends were 7 bases for V and 2 bases for J; bases not matched to a gene: 7. In germline, CDR1 is SNHLY, CDR2 FYNNEI. The DNA for the CDR3 is TGTGCCAGCACCTTGGGACAGGTCACCTACGAGCAGTACTTC. Its translation: CASTLGQVTYEQYF.

The V and J genes are TRBV28 and TRBJ1-6; a weak D match, TRBD1 (5 bases). The CDR3 loop spans 13 amino acids. The germline V gene has CDR1 MDHEN and CDR2 SYDVKM. The V and J ends lost 8 bases and 13 bases respectively, with 18 bases between them. The CDR3 DNA follows: TGTGCCAGCGGGGGAACACCTCGGGCTCCCCTCCACTTT. Its translation is CASGGTPRAPLHF.

The chain has TRBV9 and TRBJ1-2; 12 bases line up with TRBD1. Trimming took 4 bases from V and 4 from J; bases not matched to a gene: 17. CDR3 length: 19 amino acids. Germline V gene sequence: CDR1 SGDLS, CDR2 YYNGEE. CDR3 DNA sequence: TGTGCCAGCAGCCCGCTTCACGGGACAGGGGGCACTGGTAGCTATGGCTACACCTTC. This sequence encodes CASSPLHGTGGTGSYGYTF.

A few counts support this clonotype. The V gene is TRBV27, the J gene TRBJ2-7; 7 bases line up with TRBD1. The CDR3 spans 14 residues. Germline CDR1 reads MNHEY; CDR2 reads SMNVEV (reference sequence). J was trimmed by 1 base and V by 2 bases; bases with no gene match: 2. CDR3 residues: CASSLRQGSYEQYF. The CDR3 DNA reads as TGTGCCAGCAGTTTAAGACAGGGATCCTACGAGCAGTACTTC.

This chain uses TRBV7-2 with TRBJ1-2, with D hard to call. CDR1 is SGHTA, CDR2 FQGNSA, per germline. Trimming took 5 bases from V and 2 from J, leaving 12 bases between them. The CDR3 extends over 14 amino acids. CDR3 sequence: CASSTALGNYGYTF. In nucleotides, the CDR3 is TGTGCCAGCAGCACCGCACTGGGGAACTATGGCTACACCTTC.

The J gene is TRBJ1-1, the V gene TRBV3-1; D perhaps matches TRBD1 (5 bases). Trimming shortened V by 4 bases and J by 5 bases, and 11 bases separated the two germline ends. CDR3 length equals 13 residues. Germline values: CDR1 LGHDT, CDR2 YNNKEL (reference sequence). The CDR3 bases are TGTGCCAGCAGCCTATTCCGGGGGACTGAAGCTTTCTTT. Its translation is CASSLFRGTEAFF.

The chain links TRBV7-6 to TRBJ2-7, with D perhaps matching TRBD1 (6 bases). Per the germline V gene, CDR1 is SGHVS and CDR2 is FNYEAQ. The CDR3 has 11 residues. V shed 5 bases and J shed 6 bases, with 8 bases lying between them. CDR3 protein: CASSQGIEQYF. CDR3 in DNA: TGTGCCAGCAGCCAGGGGATCGAGCAGTACTTC.

The chain has TRBV19 and TRBJ1-6; 8 bases are shared with TRBD1. Germline CDR1 LNHDA, CDR2 SQIVND (reference sequence). The J segment lost 4 bases and the V segment lost 7 bases, leaving 6 bases of the junction unmatched. The length of the CDR3 is 15 residues. CDR3 coding DNA: TGTGCCAGTAAGACACAGGGGGGATATAATTCACCCCTCCACTTT. It specifies CASKTQGGYNSPLHF. The full variable domain, its missing parts supplied by reference TRBV19 and TRBJ1-6, is DGGITQSPKYLFRKEGQNVTLSCEQNLNHDAMYWYRQDPGQGLRLIYYSQIVNDFQKGDIAEGYSVSREKKESFPLTVTSAQKNPTAFYLCASKTQGGYNSPLHFGNGTRLTVT.